This T cell receptor (beta chain) was profiled in a study of T cells in Graves' hyperthyroidism and ophthalmopathy. General study points: A model of 13 V-J pairs discriminated ophthalmopathy from stable hyperthyroidism.

This clonotype was seen ten or more times. Its antigen is unknown. J gave up 5 bases and V 6 bases, and 6 bases lay outside the gene matches. The CDR3 loop spans 14 amino acids. In making diagnoses, clinical symptoms, serum thyroxine and TRAb, thyroid ultrasound and orbital computed tomography were all used. TCR beta CDR3 sequences were amplified from RNA transcripts. HTBI primers were used for first-round RT-PCR of the TCR CDR3. Each CDR3 protein gets one entry after TCRdb re-called the multiplex PCR reads with MiXCR. The sample has a few hundred thousand distinct CDR3 sequences; under 25% are singletons.

The chain joins TRBV12-3 or TRBV12-4 to TRBJ1-1; 10 bases agree with TRBD1. Sequencing input: blood. The clonotype comes from a man in his late teens or twenties with Graves' hyperthyroidism. CDR3 coding DNA: TGTGCCAGCAGCGGGACAGGGGATAAAACTGAAGCTTTCTTT. The encoded protein is CASSGTGDKTEAFF.